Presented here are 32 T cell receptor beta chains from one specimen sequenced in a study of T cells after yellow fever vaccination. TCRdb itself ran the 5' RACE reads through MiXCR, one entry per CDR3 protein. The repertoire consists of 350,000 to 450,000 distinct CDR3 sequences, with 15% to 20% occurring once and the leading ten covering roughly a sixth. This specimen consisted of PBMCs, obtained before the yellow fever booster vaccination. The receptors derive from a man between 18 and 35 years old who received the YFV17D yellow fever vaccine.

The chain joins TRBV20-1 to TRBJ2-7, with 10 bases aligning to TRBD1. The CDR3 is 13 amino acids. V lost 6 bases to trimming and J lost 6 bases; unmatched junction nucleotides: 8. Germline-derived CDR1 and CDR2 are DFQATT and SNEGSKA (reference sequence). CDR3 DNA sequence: TGCAGTGCACAAGACAGGGGGCGAGTCGAGCAGTACGTC. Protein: CSAQDRGRVEQYV.

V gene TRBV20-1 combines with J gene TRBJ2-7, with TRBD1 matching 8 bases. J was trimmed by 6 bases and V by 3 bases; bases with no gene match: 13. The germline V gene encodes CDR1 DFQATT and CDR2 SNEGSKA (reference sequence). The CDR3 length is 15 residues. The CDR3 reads CSASAGTGPMIEQYF. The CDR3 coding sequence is TGCAGTGCTAGTGCAGGGACAGGTCCCATGATCGAGCAGTACTTC.

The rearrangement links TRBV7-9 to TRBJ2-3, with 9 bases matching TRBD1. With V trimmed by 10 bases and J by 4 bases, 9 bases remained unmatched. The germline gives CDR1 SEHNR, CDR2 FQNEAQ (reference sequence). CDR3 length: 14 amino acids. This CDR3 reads CANSGDRVADTQYF. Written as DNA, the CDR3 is TGTGCCAACTCCGGGGACAGGGTTGCAGATACGCAGTATTTT.

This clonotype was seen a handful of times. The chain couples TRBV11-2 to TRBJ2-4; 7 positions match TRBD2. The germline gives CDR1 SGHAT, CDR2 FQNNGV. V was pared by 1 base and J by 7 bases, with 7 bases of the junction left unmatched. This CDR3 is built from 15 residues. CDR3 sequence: CASSLAEGGWNIQYF. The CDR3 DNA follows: TGTGCCAGCAGCTTAGCCGAGGGAGGGTGGAACATTCAGTACTTC.

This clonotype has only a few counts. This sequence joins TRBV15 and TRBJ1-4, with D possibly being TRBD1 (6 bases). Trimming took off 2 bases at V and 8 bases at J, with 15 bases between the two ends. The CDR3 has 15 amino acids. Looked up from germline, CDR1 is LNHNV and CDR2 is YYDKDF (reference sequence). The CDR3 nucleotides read TGTGCCACCAGCAGATCCAGGGGCGGGGGGGAAAAACTGTTTTTT. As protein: CATSRSRGGGEKLFF. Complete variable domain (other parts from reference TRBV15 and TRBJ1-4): DAMVIQNPRYQVTQFGKPVTLSCSQTLNHNVMYWYQQKSSQAPKLLFHYYDKDFNNEADTPDNFQSRRPNTSFCFLDIRSPGLGDTAMYLCATSRSRGGGEKLFFGSGTQLSVL.

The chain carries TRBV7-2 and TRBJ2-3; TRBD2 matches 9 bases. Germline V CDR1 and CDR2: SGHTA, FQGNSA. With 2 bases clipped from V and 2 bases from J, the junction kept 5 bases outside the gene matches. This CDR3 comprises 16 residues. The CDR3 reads CASSLWVAGVTDTQYF. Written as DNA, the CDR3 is TGTGCCAGCAGCTTATGGGTAGCGGGGGTCACAGATACGCAGTATTTT.

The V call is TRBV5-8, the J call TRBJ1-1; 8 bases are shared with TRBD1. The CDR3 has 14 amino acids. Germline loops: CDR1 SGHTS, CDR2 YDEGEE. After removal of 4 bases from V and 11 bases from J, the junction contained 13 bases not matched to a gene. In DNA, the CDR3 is TGTGCCAGCAGCACGTCCGACAGGGGCGGGCTGGCTTTCTTT. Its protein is CASSTSDRGGLAFF.

CDR3 sequence reads: CASSQGTGPAVGDTQYF. CDR3 coding DNA: TGTGCCAGCAGCCAGGGAACAGGGCCCGCCGTTGGGGATACGCAGTATTTT. The chain combines TRBV7-9 with TRBJ2-3; D is perhaps TRBD1 (6 bases). V was clipped by 5 bases and J by 6 bases, with 24 bases between them. The CDR3 length is 17 residues. Per the germline V gene, CDR1 is SEHNR and CDR2 is FQNEAQ (reference sequence).

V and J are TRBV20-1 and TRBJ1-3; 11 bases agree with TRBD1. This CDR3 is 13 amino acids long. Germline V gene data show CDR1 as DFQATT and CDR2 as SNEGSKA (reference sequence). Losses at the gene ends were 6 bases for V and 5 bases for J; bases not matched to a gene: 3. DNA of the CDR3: TGCAGTGCCAGGACAGGGGGCAGAAACACCATATATTTT. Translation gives CSARTGGRNTIYF.

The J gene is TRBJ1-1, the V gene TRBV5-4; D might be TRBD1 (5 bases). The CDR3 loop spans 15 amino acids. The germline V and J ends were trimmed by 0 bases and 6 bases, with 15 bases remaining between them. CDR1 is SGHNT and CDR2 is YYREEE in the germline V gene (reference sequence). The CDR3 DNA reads TGTGCCAGCAGCTTGGGGGCAGGGACGGGGGCTGAAGCTTTCTTT. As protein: CASSLGAGTGAEAFF.

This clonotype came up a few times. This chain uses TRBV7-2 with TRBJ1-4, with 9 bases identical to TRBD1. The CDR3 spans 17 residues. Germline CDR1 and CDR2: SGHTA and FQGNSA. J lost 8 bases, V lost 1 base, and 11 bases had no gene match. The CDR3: CASSLGPIQGAREKLFF. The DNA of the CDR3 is TGTGCCAGCAGCTTAGGTCCGATACAGGGGGCGCGAGAAAAACTGTTTTTT.

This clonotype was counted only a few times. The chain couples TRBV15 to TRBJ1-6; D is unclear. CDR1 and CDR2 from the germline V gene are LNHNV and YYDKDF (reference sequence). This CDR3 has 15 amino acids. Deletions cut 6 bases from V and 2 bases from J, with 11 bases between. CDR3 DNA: TGTGCCACCAGGGCGGTTGGAGCCTATAATTCACCCCTCCACTTT. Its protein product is CATRAVGAYNSPLHF.

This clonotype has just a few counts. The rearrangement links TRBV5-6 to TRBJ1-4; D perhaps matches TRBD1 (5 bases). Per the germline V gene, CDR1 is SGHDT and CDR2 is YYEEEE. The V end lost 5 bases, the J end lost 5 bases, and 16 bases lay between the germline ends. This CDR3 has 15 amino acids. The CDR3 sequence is CASSYRGWQNEKLFF. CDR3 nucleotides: TGTGCCAGCAGTTATAGGGGTTGGCAAAATGAAAAACTGTTTTTT.

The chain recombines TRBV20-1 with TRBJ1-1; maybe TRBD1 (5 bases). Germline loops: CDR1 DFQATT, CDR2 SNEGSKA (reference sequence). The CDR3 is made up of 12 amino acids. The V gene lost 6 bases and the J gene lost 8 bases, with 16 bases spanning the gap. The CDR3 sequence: CSAPRQGEEAFF. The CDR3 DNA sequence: TGCAGTGCACCGCGGCAGGGAGAGGAAGCTTTCTTT.

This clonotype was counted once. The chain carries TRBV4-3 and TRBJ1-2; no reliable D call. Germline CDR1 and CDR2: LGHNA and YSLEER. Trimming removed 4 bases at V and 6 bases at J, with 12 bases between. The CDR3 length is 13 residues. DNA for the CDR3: TGCGCCAGCAGCCCCCAGTTGGGGAATGGCTACACCTTC. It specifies CASSPQLGNGYTF.

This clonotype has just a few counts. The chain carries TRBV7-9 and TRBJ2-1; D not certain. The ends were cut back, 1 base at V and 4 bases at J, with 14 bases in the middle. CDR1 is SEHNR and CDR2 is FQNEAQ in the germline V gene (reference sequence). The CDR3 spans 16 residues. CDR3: CASSLVQIQGYNEQFF. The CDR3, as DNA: TGTGCCAGCAGCTTAGTTCAGATTCAAGGATACAATGAGCAGTTCTTC.

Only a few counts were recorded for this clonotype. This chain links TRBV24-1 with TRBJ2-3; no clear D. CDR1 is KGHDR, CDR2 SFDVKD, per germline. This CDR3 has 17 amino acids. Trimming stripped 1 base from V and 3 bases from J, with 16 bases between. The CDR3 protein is CATSDFKASLRTDTQYF. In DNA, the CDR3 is TGTGCCACCAGTGATTTCAAGGCCAGCCTCAGGACAGATACGCAGTATTTT.

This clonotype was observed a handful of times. CDR3 nucleotide sequence: TGTGCCACCAGCAGTGAAGGGACAGTGAATGAAAAACTGTTTTTT. This gives the protein CATSSEGTVNEKLFF. This chain joins TRBV15 and TRBJ1-4, with 7 positions matching TRBD1. J was trimmed by 5 bases and V by 3 bases; bases with no gene match: 6. CDR1 is LNHNV and CDR2 is YYDKDF in the germline V gene (reference sequence). The CDR3 extends over 15 amino acids.

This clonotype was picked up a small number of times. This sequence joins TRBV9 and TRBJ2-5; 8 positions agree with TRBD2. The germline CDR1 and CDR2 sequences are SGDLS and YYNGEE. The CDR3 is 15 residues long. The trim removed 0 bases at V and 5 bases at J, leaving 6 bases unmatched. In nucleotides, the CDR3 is TGTGCCAGCAGCGTAGGAGCGGGGGAAGGGGAGACCCAGTACTTC. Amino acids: CASSVGAGEGETQYF.

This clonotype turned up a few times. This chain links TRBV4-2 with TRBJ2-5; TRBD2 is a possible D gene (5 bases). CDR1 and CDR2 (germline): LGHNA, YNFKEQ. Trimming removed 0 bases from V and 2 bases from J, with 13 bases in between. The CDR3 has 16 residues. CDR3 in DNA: TGTGCCAGCAGCCAAGATTACGGGGTCCGACAAGAGACCCAGTACTTC. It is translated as CASSQDYGVRQETQYF.

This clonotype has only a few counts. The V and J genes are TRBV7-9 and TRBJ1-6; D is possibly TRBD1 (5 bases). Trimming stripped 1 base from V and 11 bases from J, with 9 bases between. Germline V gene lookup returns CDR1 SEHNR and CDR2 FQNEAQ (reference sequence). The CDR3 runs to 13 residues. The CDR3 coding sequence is TGTGCCAGCAGCTTAGTTGGGGGGACACCCCTCCACTTT. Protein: CASSLVGGTPLHF.

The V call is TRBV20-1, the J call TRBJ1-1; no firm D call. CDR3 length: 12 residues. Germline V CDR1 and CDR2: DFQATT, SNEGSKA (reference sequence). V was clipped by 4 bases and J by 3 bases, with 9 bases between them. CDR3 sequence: CSAKLDDTEAFF. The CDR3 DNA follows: TGCAGTGCTAAACTGGATGACACTGAAGCTTTCTTT.

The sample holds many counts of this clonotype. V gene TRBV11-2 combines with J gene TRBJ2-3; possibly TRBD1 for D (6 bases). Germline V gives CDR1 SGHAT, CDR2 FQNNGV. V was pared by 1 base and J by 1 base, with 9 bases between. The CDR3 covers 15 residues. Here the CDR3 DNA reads TGTGCCAGCAGCTTAGGGGGGACACGCACAGATACGCAGTATTTT. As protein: CASSLGGTRTDTQYF.

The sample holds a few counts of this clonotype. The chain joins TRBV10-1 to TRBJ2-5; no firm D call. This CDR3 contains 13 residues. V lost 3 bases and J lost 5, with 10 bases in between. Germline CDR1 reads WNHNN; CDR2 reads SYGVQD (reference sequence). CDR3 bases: TGCGCCAGCAGTGACCGGCTAGGGGAGACCCAGTACTTC. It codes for CASSDRLGETQYF.

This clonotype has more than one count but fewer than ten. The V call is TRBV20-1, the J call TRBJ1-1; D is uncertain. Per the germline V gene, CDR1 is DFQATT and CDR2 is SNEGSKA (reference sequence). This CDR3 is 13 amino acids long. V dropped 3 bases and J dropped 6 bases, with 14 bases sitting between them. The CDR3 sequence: CSASYKGGSEAFF. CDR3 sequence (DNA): TGCAGTGCTAGTTACAAGGGTGGATCTGAAGCTTTCTTT.

The CDR3 coding sequence is TGCGCCAGCAGCCCCGAACAGGGTTACACTGAAGCTTTCTTT. This codes for CASSPEQGYTEAFF. The J gene is TRBJ1-1, the V gene TRBV4-3; tentatively, D is TRBD1 (6 bases). Trimming left V 4 bases short and J 3 bases short, with 12 bases between. From germline, CDR1 is LGHNA and CDR2 YSLEER. This CDR3 is 14 amino acids long.

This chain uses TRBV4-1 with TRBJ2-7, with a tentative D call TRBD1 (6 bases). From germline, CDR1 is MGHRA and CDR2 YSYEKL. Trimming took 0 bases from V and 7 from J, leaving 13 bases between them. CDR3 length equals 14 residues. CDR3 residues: CASSQDYRDREQYV. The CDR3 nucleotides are TGCGCCAGCAGCCAAGATTACAGGGATCGGGAGCAGTACGTC.

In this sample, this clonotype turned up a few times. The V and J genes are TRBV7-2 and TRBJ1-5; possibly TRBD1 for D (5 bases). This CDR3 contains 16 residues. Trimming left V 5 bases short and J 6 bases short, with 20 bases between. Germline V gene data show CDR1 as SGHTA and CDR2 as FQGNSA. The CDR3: CASSPWTFATSQPQHF. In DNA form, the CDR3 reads TGTGCCAGCAGCCCCTGGACATTTGCAACTAGTCAGCCCCAGCATTTT.

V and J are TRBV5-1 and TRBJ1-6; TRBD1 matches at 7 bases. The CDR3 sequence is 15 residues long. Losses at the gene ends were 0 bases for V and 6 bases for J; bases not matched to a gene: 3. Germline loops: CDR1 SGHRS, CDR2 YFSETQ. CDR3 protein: CASSLGTGANSPLHF. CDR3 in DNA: TGCGCCAGCAGCTTGGGTACAGGGGCTAATTCACCCCTCCACTTT.

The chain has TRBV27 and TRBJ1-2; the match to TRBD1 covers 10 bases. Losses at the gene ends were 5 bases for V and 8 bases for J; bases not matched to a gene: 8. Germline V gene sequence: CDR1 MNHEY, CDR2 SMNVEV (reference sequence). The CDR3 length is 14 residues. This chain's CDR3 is CASSRTGGGSGYTF. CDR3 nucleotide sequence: TGTGCCAGCAGTAGGACAGGGGGAGGTTCGGGCTACACCTTC.

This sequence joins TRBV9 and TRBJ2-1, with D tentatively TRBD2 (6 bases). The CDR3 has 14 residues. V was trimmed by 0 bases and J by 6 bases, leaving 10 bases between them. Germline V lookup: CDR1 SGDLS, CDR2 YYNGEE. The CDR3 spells CASSVAREVNEQFF. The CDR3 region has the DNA TGTGCCAGCAGCGTAGCTAGGGAGGTCAATGAGCAGTTCTTC.

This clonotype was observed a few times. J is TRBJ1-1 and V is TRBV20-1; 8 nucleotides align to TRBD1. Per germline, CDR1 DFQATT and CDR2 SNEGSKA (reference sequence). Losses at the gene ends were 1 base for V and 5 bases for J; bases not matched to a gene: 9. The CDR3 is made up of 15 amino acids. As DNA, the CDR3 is TGCAGTGCTAGAGTTCGAGGACAGGGTTTTACTGAAGCTTTCTTT. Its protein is CSARVRGQGFTEAFF.